One and the same sample provided the 7 T cell receptor beta chains below, sequenced in a study of graft-versus-host responses after intestinal transplantation. The assay was immunoSEQ multiplex PCR, and TCRdb's table has in-frame clones only and misses some. The data hold under 100,000 clones, with approximately 92% observed a single time. Their specific antigens are unknown. Sequences were derived from unstimulated CD8+ T cells sorted from spleen or lymph node cells, sampled before transplant. The receptors stem from a human donor who was the organ donor for an intestinal transplant.

The chain employs TRBV5-1 and TRBJ2-7, with 8 bases aligning to TRBD2. Per the germline V gene, CDR1 is SGHRS and CDR2 is YFSETQ. Unmatched junction bases numbered 5, after V lost 5 bases and J lost 4 bases. The CDR3 is 13 amino acids. The CDR3 nucleotides are TGCGCCAGCAGACTAGCGGATTCGTACGAGCAGTACTTC. Residues: CASRLADSYEQYF.

This rearrangement joins TRBV11-2 to TRBJ2-4; no clear D. Germline V lookup: CDR1 SGHAT, CDR2 FQNNGV. The CDR3 is made up of 11 amino acids. V was shortened by 5 bases and J by 9 bases, with 8 bases between the two germline ends. The CDR3 sequence: CASSPGGIQYF. As DNA, the CDR3 is TGTGCCAGCAGCCCTGGCGGCATTCAGTACTTC.

The CDR3: CASSIFGGEGEAFF. In nucleotides, the CDR3 is TGTGCCAGTAGTATATTTGGGGGCGAGGGTGAAGCTTTCTTT. This chain uses TRBV19 with TRBJ1-1, with D maybe TRBD1 (6 bases). With 2 bases removed from V and 7 bases from J, the gap between germline ends came to 14 bases. Germline CDR1 and CDR2: LNHDA and SQIVND (reference sequence). The CDR3 totals 14 residues.

This clone has more than one count but fewer than ten. J is TRBJ2-5 and V is TRBV30; tentative D call: TRBD2 (6 bases). With 4 bases removed from V and 9 bases from J, the gap between germline ends came to 15 bases. This CDR3 spans 12 amino acids. CDR1 and CDR2 (germline): GTSNPN, SVGIG (reference sequence). In nucleotides, the CDR3 is TGTGCCTGGAATCTCCCCGGGAGCGCCCAGTACTTC. It yields the protein CAWNLPGSAQYF.

The chain couples TRBV25-1 to TRBJ2-3, with 10 positions matching TRBD2. Germline V gene sequence: CDR1 MGHDK, CDR2 SYGVNS. The CDR3 extends over 17 amino acids. V lost 2 bases to trimming and J lost 5 bases; unmatched junction nucleotides: 10. Here the CDR3 reads CASSESTSGRGEDTQYF. DNA of the CDR3: TGTGCCAGCAGTGAAAGTACGAGCGGGAGGGGTGAAGATACGCAGTATTTT.

The rearrangement uses TRBV19 and TRBJ2-7, with 10 nucleotides matching TRBD2. Germline V gene lookup returns CDR1 LNHDA and CDR2 SQIVND (reference sequence). This CDR3 contains 14 residues. J was trimmed by 1 base and V by 5 bases; bases with no gene match: 2. The CDR3: CASSPSGGSYEQYF. CDR3 coding DNA: TGTGCCAGTAGTCCTAGCGGGGGATCCTACGAGCAGTACTTC.

V usage is TRBV11-3 and J usage is TRBJ2-2; D may be TRBD2 (5 bases). Germline CDR1 and CDR2: SGHNT and YENEEA. The V gene lost 0 bases and the J gene lost 3 bases, with 11 bases spanning the gap. The CDR3 has 16 residues. The CDR3 DNA follows: TGTGCCAGCAGCTTAGACCGGGGTAGCGACACCGGGGAGCTGTTTTTT. Protein sequence: CASSLDRGSDTGELFF.